Shown below are 27 T cell receptor beta chains from a single sample sequenced in a study of blood T cell repertoires in COVID-19. Clones were read by immunoSEQ multiplex PCR, and TCRdb kept only the in-frame ones, dropping some. The table shows around 100,000 clones, with 90% occurring only once. The sequencing sample was made of peripheral blood. The receptors stem from a man over 45 with acute or convalescent COVID-19.

The chain is built from TRBV4-1 and TRBJ2-1; D is undetermined. Germline CDR1 reads MGHRA; CDR2 reads YSYEKL. The CDR3 covers 14 residues. V was cut by 1 base and J by 0 bases, with 4 bases left in between. The CDR3 loop reads CASSQGLSYNEQFF. The DNA of the CDR3 is TGCGCCAGCAGCCAAGGTCTCTCCTACAATGAGCAGTTCTTC.

V gene TRBV11-2 combines with J gene TRBJ2-1, with D possibly TRBD2 on 5 matching bases. The CDR3 extends over 14 amino acids. Trimming cost V 7 bases and J 3 bases, with 13 bases left between them. The germline CDR1 and CDR2 sequences are SGHAT and FQNNGV. Here the CDR3 DNA reads TGTGCCAGCACCCCGGGGATGGGCTACAATGAGCAGTTCTTC. It is translated as CASTPGMGYNEQFF.

The chain uses TRBV5-6 and TRBJ2-3, with 11 bases aligning to TRBD2. The germline gives CDR1 SGHDT, CDR2 YYEEEE. The CDR3 has 15 amino acids. Unmatched junction bases numbered 5, after V lost 0 bases and J lost 8 bases. CDR3 in amino acids: CASSLAVTSGSTQYF. The CDR3 region has the DNA TGTGCCAGCAGCTTGGCCGTAACTAGCGGGAGTACGCAGTATTTT.

The chain combines TRBV20-1 with TRBJ2-1; D is undetermined. Germline V gives CDR1 DFQATT, CDR2 SNEGSKA (reference sequence). V was trimmed by 3 bases and J by 3 bases, leaving 6 bases between them. This CDR3 region has 12 residues. This CDR3 is CSASVYYNEQFF. The CDR3 DNA is TGCAGTGCTAGTGTCTACTACAATGAGCAGTTCTTC.

The chain employs TRBV2 and TRBJ2-7; D is perhaps TRBD2 (6 bases). The CDR3 covers 14 residues. Trimming removed 7 bases at V and 2 bases at J, with 15 bases between. The germline gives CDR1 SNHLY, CDR2 FYNNEI. CDR3 sequence (DNA): TGTGCCAGCACCTGGACTATGCACACCTACGAGCAGTACTTC. Encoded protein: CASTWTMHTYEQYF.

This clone occurred once. J is TRBJ1-3 and V is TRBV18, with TRBD1 identical over 7 bases. The CDR3 sequence is 18 residues long. With V trimmed by 0 bases and J by 0 bases, 8 bases remained unmatched. Germline V gene lookup returns CDR1 KGHSH and CDR2 LQKENI. The CDR3 sequence: CASSPPKEAGGSGNTIYF. CDR3 nucleotides: TGTGCCAGCTCACCACCGAAGGAAGCAGGGGGCTCTGGAAACACCATATATTTT.

The chain employs TRBV7-9 and TRBJ2-3, with TRBD2 identical over 11 bases. V dropped 3 bases and J dropped 0; count of bases not matched to a gene: 5. Per the germline V gene, CDR1 is SEHNR and CDR2 is FQNEAQ (reference sequence). There are 17 residues in the CDR3. This CDR3 is CASSLGLAEASTDTQYF. The CDR3, as DNA: TGTGCCAGCAGCTTGGGACTAGCGGAGGCTAGCACAGATACGCAGTATTTT.

J is TRBJ2-2 and V is TRBV12-3 or TRBV12-4, with 10 bases identical to TRBD2. After removal of 6 bases from V and 13 bases from J, the junction contained 5 bases not matched to a gene. The CDR3 has 12 residues. This CDR3 is CASRQAGGRLFF. CDR3 coding DNA: TGTGCCAGCAGACAAGCGGGAGGGAGGCTGTTTTTT.

The chain uses TRBV2 and TRBJ2-5; D is perhaps TRBD2 (6 bases). The germline V and J ends were trimmed by 7 bases and 5 bases, with 20 bases remaining between them. There are 15 residues in the CDR3. The germline CDR1 and CDR2 sequences are SNHLY and FYNNEI. The CDR3 region has the DNA TGTGCCAGCATACTGAGACGGGAGTCAGTCGAGACCCAGTACTTC. Its protein product is CASILRRESVETQYF.

The chain uses TRBV5-1 and TRBJ2-1; the D is unclear. Germline CDR1 and CDR2: SGHRS and YFSETQ. The V and J ends lost 2 bases and 3 bases respectively, with 9 bases between them. The CDR3 sequence is 14 residues long. The CDR3 loop reads CASSFGQNYNEQFF. Here the CDR3 DNA reads TGCGCCAGCAGCTTTGGCCAGAACTACAATGAGCAGTTCTTC. The full variable domain, in which reference TRBV5-1 and TRBJ2-1 provide the parts outside the CDR3, is KAGVTQTPRYLIKTRGQQVTLSCSPISGHRSVSWYQQTPGQGLQFLFEYFSETQRNKGNFPGRFSGRQFSNSRSEMNVSTLELGDSALYLCASSFGQNYNEQFFGPGTRLTVL.

This clone appeared a single time. The CDR3 spells CASSHPSLTVSSYNEQFF. In DNA form, the CDR3 reads TGCGCCAGCAGCCACCCGTCCCTTACGGTGAGCTCCTACAATGAGCAGTTCTTC. The gene calls are TRBV5-1 and TRBJ2-1; no reliable D call. This CDR3 has 18 amino acids. V gave up 4 bases and J gave up 0 bases, with 20 bases separating them. Germline loops: CDR1 SGHRS, CDR2 YFSETQ.

This clone was seen a single time. This chain joins TRBV5-4 and TRBJ1-3; a weak D match, TRBD1 (5 bases). Germline CDR1 is SGHNT and CDR2 is YYREEE (reference sequence). The CDR3 is 14 residues long. Trimming stripped 3 bases from V and 2 bases from J, with 9 bases between. For the CDR3, the DNA is TGTGCCAGCAGCTCGGGGGGGGCTGGAAACACCATATATTTT. It encodes CASSSGGAGNTIYF.

In its sample, this clone was seen a few times. A junction end diverges from the germline sequence, so it may reflect a read error. The chain is built from TRBV4-2 and TRBJ2-1; D remains ambiguous. The germline V gene encodes CDR1 LGHNA and CDR2 YNFKEQ. This CDR3 region has 16 residues. In DNA, the CDR3 is TGTGCCAGCAGCCTCAACCCCCCAAGCTCCTACAGTGAGCAGTTCTTC. It specifies CASSLNPPSSYSEQFF.

The chain has TRBV5-1 and TRBJ2-7, with D possibly TRBD1 on 5 matching bases. Between the trimmed V and J ends, which lost 0 bases and 4 bases, there was a span of 17 bases. The CDR3 runs 16 residues. Germline V lookup: CDR1 SGHRS, CDR2 YFSETQ. CDR3 coding DNA: TGCGCCAGCAGCTTGGGGGCTGGGGAAGGGGATTACGAGCAGTACTTC. Translating it yields CASSLGAGEGDYEQYF.

V and J are TRBV19 and TRBJ1-5; possibly TRBD1 for D (5 bases). Germline CDR1 reads LNHDA; CDR2 reads SQIVND (reference sequence). Trimming stripped 1 base from V and 1 base from J, with 20 bases between. The CDR3 has 19 residues. CDR3 loop: CASSIALRAELTSNQPQHF. CDR3 in DNA: TGTGCCAGTAGTATAGCACTCAGGGCAGAACTCACCAGCAATCAGCCCCAGCATTTT.

V usage is TRBV18 and J usage is TRBJ1-2; D uncertain. The CDR3 runs 13 residues. Trimming pared 3 bases from V and 4 bases from J, leaving 9 bases between. The germline V gene has CDR1 KGHSH and CDR2 LQKENI. The CDR3 protein is CASSPGTSYGYTF. CDR3 nucleotides: TGTGCCAGCTCACCGGGCACAAGCTATGGCTACACCTTC.

V and J are TRBV10-2 and TRBJ1-3, with 7 bases that match TRBD1. V shed 6 bases and J 2 bases; nucleotides not matched to a gene: 10. The CDR3 runs to 16 residues. The V gene's germline CDR1 is WSHSY and CDR2 SAAADI. The CDR3 nucleotides are TGCGCCAGCAGACCGGGACAGTCGAGTCCTGGAAACACCATATATTTT. It is translated as CASRPGQSSPGNTIYF.

J is TRBJ1-2 and V is TRBV10-1, with unresolved D. Germline V gene sequence: CDR1 WNHNN, CDR2 SYGVQD (reference sequence). The CDR3 is 13 residues long. The ends were cut back, 2 bases at V and 8 bases at J, with 12 bases in the middle. The DNA for the CDR3 is TGCGCCAGCAGTGAGCGGCAGGTTGGAGGCTACACCTTC. It yields the protein CASSERQVGGYTF.

The chain's CDR3 is CATGQPMNTEAFF. CDR3 nucleotides: TGTGCCACCGGACAGCCAATGAACACTGAAGCTTTCTTT. The J gene is TRBJ1-1, the V gene TRBV6-6; TRBD1 might be the D (6 bases). Germline values: CDR1 MNHNY, CDR2 SVGAGI (reference sequence). With 10 bases removed from V and 0 bases from J, the gap between germline ends came to 12 bases. The CDR3 has 13 residues.

The genes are TRBV6-2 or TRBV6-3 and TRBJ1-2, with D hard to call. V lost 2 bases and J 0 bases, leaving 16 bases between the germline ends. The CDR3 length is 17 residues. Germline V gives CDR1 MNHEY, CDR2 SVGEGT. The DNA for the CDR3 is TGTGCCAGCAGTTACCCCCCCTTTTTTAATCCTAACTATGGCTACACCTTC. It encodes CASSYPPFFNPNYGYTF.

In the case of this clone: One end of the junction varies from germline; a read error may be responsible. The V and J genes are TRBV15 and TRBJ1-3, with TRBD1 matching over 10 bases. This CDR3 contains 13 residues. CDR1 and CDR2 (germline): LNHNV, YYDKDF (reference sequence). The CDR3 nucleotides read TGTGCCACCAGCAGAGGGGATGGGGGGACAGGGGAGTTT. Protein sequence: CATSRGDGGTGEF. The complete variable domain, with remaining parts taken from reference TRBV15 and TRBJ1-3, reads DAMVIQNPRYQVTQFGKPVTLSCSQTLNHNVMYWYQQKSSQAPKLLFHYYDKDFNNEADTPDNFQSRRPNTSFCFLDIRSPGLGDTAMYLCATSRGDGGTGEFGEGSWLTVV.

The rearrangement joins TRBV7-9 to TRBJ1-5, with D tentatively TRBD1 (5 bases). CDR1 SEHNR and CDR2 FQNEAQ come from the germline V gene (reference sequence). This CDR3 spans 13 amino acids. The germline V and J ends were trimmed by 1 base and 7 bases, with 8 bases remaining between them. The chain's CDR3 is CASSLGQGQPQHF. The CDR3, as DNA: TGTGCCAGCAGCTTAGGCCAGGGCCAGCCCCAGCATTTT.

This chain connects TRBV5-1 to TRBJ2-3; D gene uncertain. The CDR3 is made up of 14 amino acids. Germline assignment: CDR1 SGHRS and CDR2 YFSETQ. Between the trimmed V and J ends, which lost 1 base and 2 bases, there was a span of 8 bases. The CDR3 sequence: CASSLSTFTDTQYF. The CDR3 coding sequence is TGCGCCAGCAGCTTGTCAACTTTCACAGATACGCAGTATTTT. Variable domain in full (rest from reference TRBV5-1 and TRBJ2-3): KAGVTQTPRYLIKTRGQQVTLSCSPISGHRSVSWYQQTPGQGLQFLFEYFSETQRNKGNFPGRFSGRQFSNSRSEMNVSTLELGDSALYLCASSLSTFTDTQYFGPGTRLTVL.

The chain employs TRBV7-2 and TRBJ2-3; D possibly corresponds to TRBD2 (6 bases). This CDR3 is built from 15 residues. V was trimmed by 3 bases and J by 4 bases, leaving 14 bases between them. Germline CDR1 and CDR2: SGHTA and FQGNSA. CDR3 DNA: TGTGCCAGCAGCTTGGGGACCGGGAGATCAGATACGCAGTATTTT. Protein product: CASSLGTGRSDTQYF.

The gene calls are TRBV30 and TRBJ2-6; unclear D gene. This CDR3 comprises 15 residues. V lost 1 base and J 0 bases, leaving 7 bases between the germline ends. Germline V gene data show CDR1 as GTSNPN and CDR2 as SVGIG (reference sequence). The CDR3 protein is CAWSGHLSGANVLTF. CDR3 in DNA: TGTGCCTGGAGTGGACACCTCTCTGGGGCCAACGTCCTGACTTTC. The complete variable domain, with remaining parts taken from reference TRBV30 and TRBJ2-6, reads SQTIHQWPATLVQPVGSPLSLECTVEGTSNPNLYWYRQAAGRGLQLLFYSVGIGQISSEVPQNLSASRPQDRQFILSSKKLLLSDSGFYLCAWSGHLSGANVLTFGAGSRLTVL.

The gene calls are TRBV5-4 and TRBJ1-2, with 8 bases identical to TRBD1. This CDR3 region has 14 residues. V was clipped by 7 bases and J by 3 bases; unmatched bases: 8. Germline lookup yields CDR1 SGHNT and CDR2 YYREEE (reference sequence). In nucleotides, the CDR3 is TGTGCCAGCGCTAGAACGGGACAGGACTATGGCTACACCTTC. It encodes CASARTGQDYGYTF. Based on the CDR3 plus reference TRBV5-4 and TRBJ1-2, the full variable domain is ETGVTQSPTHLIKTRGQQVTLRCSSQSGHNTVSWYQQALGQGPQFIFQYYREEENGRGNFPPRFSGLQFPNYSSELNVNALELDDSALYLCASARTGQDYGYTFGSGTRLTVV.

V usage is TRBV7-6 and J usage is TRBJ2-7, with 8 bases lining up with TRBD2. V shed 5 bases and J 3 bases; nucleotides not matched to a gene: 6. The CDR3 contains 14 residues. The germline CDR1 and CDR2 sequences are SGHVS and FNYEAQ. The CDR3 DNA reads as TGTGCCAGCAGCCCGAGCGGGAGTGACTACGAGCAGTACTTC. Encoded protein: CASSPSGSDYEQYF.